Here is one T cell receptor beta chain with its context. The germline V gene encodes CDR1 GTSNPN and CDR2 SVGIG (reference sequence). Trimming pared 0 bases from V and 4 bases from J, leaving 12 bases between. The CDR3 contains 14 residues. The record originates from a study of chemoradiotherapy in HPV16-positive cancers. Some clones are missing from TCRdb's copy, which holds only in-frame ones; the method was immunoSEQ multiplex PCR. The sample carries several thousand clones, roughly 73% recorded once. This sequence originates from a human donor with HPV-associated anogenital cancer. Source: tumor tissue, taken from a patient who underwent chemoradiotherapy. The rearrangement links TRBV30 to TRBJ1-1, with D perhaps TRBD1 (6 bases). Here the CDR3 reads CAWSVRGRGTEAFF. The CDR3 coding sequence is TGTGCCTGGAGTGTACGGGGGCGGGGCACTGAAGCTTTCTTT.